This entry describes one T cell receptor beta chain. What it recognizes is unknown. The source of the sample is a study of T-cell memory formation after mild COVID-19. Study-level points and caveats: The pre-infection memory compartment contained some responding clones, suggesting cross-reactive memory joined.

TCRdb called the 5' RACE reads again in MiXCR, with one record for every CDR3 protein. The data show 550,000 to 650,000 distinct CDR3 sequences, roughly a sixth seen once. Germline-derived CDR1 and CDR2 are ENHRY and SYGVKD. The CDR3 is 18 residues long. The V gene end was trimmed by 2 bases and the J gene end by 1 base; junction bases not matched to a gene: 6. This sequence originates from an adult woman who had mild COVID-19 (a few samples of this study predate the infection). Cell type and time point are not known. Material: PBMCs or a T cell subset sorted from them (not recorded which). V gene TRBV10-3 combines with J gene TRBJ2-3; 13 bases match TRBD2. The CDR3 sequence: CAISEQPGTSGGTDTQYF. In nucleotides, the CDR3 is TGTGCCATCAGTGAGCAACCCGGGACTAGCGGGGGCACAGATACGCAGTATTTT.